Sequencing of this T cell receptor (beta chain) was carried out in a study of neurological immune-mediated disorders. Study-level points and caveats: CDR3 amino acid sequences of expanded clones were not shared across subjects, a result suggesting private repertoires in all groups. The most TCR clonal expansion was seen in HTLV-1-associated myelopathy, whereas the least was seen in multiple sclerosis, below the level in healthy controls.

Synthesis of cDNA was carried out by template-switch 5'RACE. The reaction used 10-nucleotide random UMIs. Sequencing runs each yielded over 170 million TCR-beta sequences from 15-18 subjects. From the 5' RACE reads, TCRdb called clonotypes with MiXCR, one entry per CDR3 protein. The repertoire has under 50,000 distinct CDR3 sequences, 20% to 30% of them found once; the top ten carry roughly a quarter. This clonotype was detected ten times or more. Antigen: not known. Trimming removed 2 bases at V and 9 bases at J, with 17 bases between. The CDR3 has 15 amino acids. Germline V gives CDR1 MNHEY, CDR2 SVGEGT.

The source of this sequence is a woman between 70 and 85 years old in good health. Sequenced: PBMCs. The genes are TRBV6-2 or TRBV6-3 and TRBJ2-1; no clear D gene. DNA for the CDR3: TGTGCCAGCAGTTACCCGCGAAGTGTAGGACGTGAGCAGTTCTTC. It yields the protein CASSYPRSVGREQFF.